The T cell receptor (gamma chain) described here comes from a study of Vδ1+ human thymocytes. Study-wide findings and caveats: Thymic TRG and TRD repertoires appeared highly polyclonal, with Gaussian CDR3 length distributions. Despite high sort purity, about 20% of thymic T cell receptor delta sequences were Vdelta2.

The CDR3 sequence is 14 residues long. The V gene end was trimmed by 4 bases and the J gene end by 6 bases; junction bases not matched to a gene: 8. Germline-derived CDR1 and CDR2 are EGSTGY and YDSYTSSV. As regards this clone: Antigen specificity is unknown.

Sequences come from RNA converted to cDNA by reverse transcription. The CDR3 regions were amplified by multiplex PCR from V-gene primers to a constant-region primer. TCRdb redid clone calling on the multiplex PCR reads using CATT. The data show tens of thousands of gamma-chain clones, roughly 13% seen once. The receptor comes from a child under two years old who had congenital heart surgery. J is TRGJP2 and V is TRGV4. The sequencing sample was made of Vdelta1+ gamma-delta thymocytes from the thymus. Subset defined: FACS-sorted CD3+ TCRalphabeta- TCRVdelta1+ TCRVdelta2- thymocytes. CDR3 in DNA: TGTGCCACCTGGGACGTGGGGGGTGATTGGATCAAGACGTTT. It yields the protein CATWDVGGDWIKTF.